The 4 T cell receptor beta chains in this list originate from one sample, sequenced in a study of blood T cell repertoires in COVID-19. The assay was immunoSEQ multiplex PCR, and TCRdb's table has in-frame clones only and misses some. The repertoire includes around 260,000 clones, around 90% of them detected once, and 3.5% to 4.5% sits in the top ten. The specimen was peripheral blood. These receptors originate from a man in his sixties who had recovered from COVID-19.

The J gene is TRBJ2-1, the V gene TRBV24-1; TRBD1 is a possible D gene (6 bases). Germline V gene lookup returns CDR1 KGHDR and CDR2 SFDVKD. This CDR3 is 16 amino acids long. With 2 bases removed from V and 0 bases from J, the gap between germline ends came to 10 bases. The CDR3 loop reads CATSDSLGGSYNEQFF. CDR3 nucleotides: TGTGCCACCAGTGATTCGCTAGGGGGCTCCTACAATGAGCAGTTCTTC.

V usage is TRBV6-5 and J usage is TRBJ2-7, with 7 bases lining up with TRBD1. Germline V gives CDR1 MNHEY, CDR2 SVGAGI. The CDR3 has 16 amino acids. Unmatched junction bases numbered 11, after V lost 2 bases and J lost 4 bases. The CDR3 sequence: CASSYLSGTEPYEQYF. The CDR3 coding sequence is TGTGCCAGCAGTTACCTATCCGGGACAGAGCCTTACGAGCAGTACTTC.

In its sample, this clone was seen a few times. V and J are TRBV6-2 or TRBV6-3 and TRBJ1-5; D call uncertain. V shed 4 bases and J shed 7 bases, with 8 bases lying between them. This CDR3 region has 12 residues. In germline, CDR1 is MNHEY, CDR2 SVGEGT. CDR3 amino acids: CASSSLGQPQHF. The DNA for the CDR3 is TGTGCCAGCAGTTCCCTAGGACAGCCCCAGCATTTT.

CDR3 protein: CASSTGQGQVVGTNVLTF. In nucleotides, the CDR3 is TGTGCCAGTAGTACGGGACAGGGACAGGTAGTGGGGACCAACGTCCTGACTTTC. This sequence joins TRBV19 and TRBJ2-6; 9 bases map to TRBD1. Germline CDR1 and CDR2: LNHDA and SQIVND (reference sequence). This CDR3 is 18 amino acids long. Losses at the gene ends were 4 bases for V and 8 bases for J; bases not matched to a gene: 15.